Reported below is one TCR beta chain. The data originate from a study of blood T cell repertoires in COVID-19. Study summary: In each case, the material was cDNA or gDNA derived from T cells, B-cell-depleted T cells, or PBMCs.

The table came from immunoSEQ multiplex PCR; TCRdb's copy has only in-frame clones and leaves some out. The profile covers over 150,000 clones, with 75% to 85% appearing a single time and around an eighth taken by the ten largest. A Seattle source enrolled patients during active infection and followed them longitudinally. Sequenced sample: peripheral blood. This TCR was recovered from an older woman with COVID-19, enrolled during active disease.

The CDR3 region has the DNA TGTGCCAGTAGTATCGAGGACAGGGGAGCCGAAGCTTTCTTT. Translating it yields CASSIEDRGAEAFF. The V call is TRBV19, the J call TRBJ1-1; 9 bases are a match to TRBD1. J lost 8 bases, V lost 3 bases, and 7 bases had no gene match. The CDR3 loop spans 14 amino acids. In germline, CDR1 is LNHDA, CDR2 SQIVND (reference sequence).